What follows are 18 T cell receptor beta chains derived from one specimen sequenced in a study of regulatory T cells in long-lasting Graves disease. Specified time point: newly diagnosed GD, antithyroid drugs for less than 3 months. Making the TCR library involved RNA that had been extracted from PBMCs. Library construction for TCR beta used iRepertoire HTBI primers and Arm-PCR of CDR3 regions. MiXCR, applied by TCRdb to the multiplex PCR reads, yields one record per CDR3 protein. This table has about 440,000 distinct CDR3 sequences, about 16% appearing once. The same sample was also used in a study of T cells in Graves' hyperthyroidism and ophthalmopathy.

The sample consisted of peripheral blood mononuclear cells (PBMCs), taken at new diagnosis, from a patient treated with antithyroid drugs. The receptors shown here come from a young woman with Graves disease.

This clonotype showed up many times. One end of the junction is discordant with germline, which a read error may explain. J is TRBJ2-7 and V is TRBV28, with D maybe TRBD1 (5 bases). CDR1 and CDR2 from the germline V gene are MDHEN and SYDVKM. The CDR3 is 16 residues long. In DNA form, the CDR3 reads TGCGCCTCCGGCAGCCGACAGTCCTTCGTAACCTACGAGCAGTACTTC. As protein: CASGSRQSFVTYEQYF.

This clonotype was detected a few times. Here the CDR3 DNA reads TGTGCCAGCAGCCCTAGCGCCAATTCACCCCTCCACTTT. Translation: CASSPSANSPLHF. The chain uses TRBV13 and TRBJ1-6, with no clear D. The CDR3 spans 13 residues. Germline V gene data show CDR1 as PRHDT and CDR2 as FYEKMQ (reference sequence). Trimming removed 5 bases at V and 7 bases at J, with 9 bases between.

This clonotype was found many times. The J gene is TRBJ2-7, the V gene TRBV7-9; D assignment may be TRBD1 or TRBD2 (5 bases each). The V end lost 0 bases, the J end lost 10 bases, and 13 bases lay between the germline ends. The CDR3 is 13 amino acids. Germline V gene sequence: CDR1 SEHNR, CDR2 FQNEAQ (reference sequence). CDR3 sequence reads: CASSLAGTAVQYF. The CDR3 DNA sequence: TGTGCCAGCAGCTTAGCTGGGACGGCCGTTCAGTACTTC.

This clonotype was detected many times. The V gene is TRBV7-8, the J gene TRBJ2-1, with 9 bases identical to TRBD2. Germline V gives CDR1 SGHVS, CDR2 FQNEAQ. The CDR3 loop spans 15 amino acids. V shed 5 bases, J shed 6 bases, and the junction held 8 bases outside the gene matches. CDR3 loop: CASSPSIAGVNEQFF. The CDR3 DNA follows: TGTGCCAGCAGCCCAAGTATAGCGGGAGTCAATGAGCAGTTCTTC. The full variable domain, rest sourced from reference TRBV7-8 and TRBJ2-1, is GAGVSQSPRYKVAKRGQDVALRCDPISGHVSLFWYQQALGQGPEFLTYFQNEAQLDKSGLPSDRFFAERPEGSVSTLKIQRTQQEDSAVYLCASSPSIAGVNEQFFGPGTRLTVL.

The rearrangement links TRBV20-1 to TRBJ2-1; 14 nucleotides match TRBD2. Germline-derived CDR1 and CDR2 are DFQATT and SNEGSKA (reference sequence). Unmatched junction bases numbered 2, after V lost 0 bases and J lost 1 base. The CDR3 is 17 amino acids. CDR3 loop: CSARDGLAGGSYNEQFF. The CDR3 DNA reads TGCAGTGCTAGAGATGGACTAGCGGGAGGATCCTACAATGAGCAGTTCTTC.

The chain links TRBV3-1 to TRBJ2-3; 9 bases are shared with TRBD1. Germline V gene data show CDR1 as LGHDT and CDR2 as YNNKEL (reference sequence). V was clipped by 10 bases and J by 1 base; unmatched bases: 6. The CDR3 covers 14 residues. CDR3 DNA sequence: TGTGCCACTAATACAGGGGGCGGCACAGATACGCAGTATTTT. Translated: CATNTGGGTDTQYF.

In this sample, this clonotype turned up many times. V gene TRBV18 combines with J gene TRBJ2-1, with 7 bases matching TRBD1. Trimming cost V 3 bases and J 6 bases; bases outside gene matches: 2. CDR3 length: 13 amino acids. Germline lookup yields CDR1 KGHSH and CDR2 LQKENI. The CDR3 protein is CASSPDRSNEQFF. As DNA, the CDR3 is TGTGCCAGCTCACCGGACAGGAGCAATGAGCAGTTCTTC.

The rearrangement links TRBV12-3 or TRBV12-4 to TRBJ2-7, with 10 bases aligning to TRBD2. The trim removed 5 bases at V and 6 bases at J, leaving 7 bases unmatched. The CDR3 loop spans 14 amino acids. In nucleotides, the CDR3 is TGTGCCAGCAGTCCCAGCGGGAGGGTCGTCGAGCAGTACTTC. Residues: CASSPSGRVVEQYF.

The rearrangement joins TRBV10-1 to TRBJ2-1; 14 nucleotides agree with TRBD2. Germline V CDR1 and CDR2: WNHNN, SYGVQD (reference sequence). V was pared by 2 bases and J by 0 bases, with 0 bases of the junction left unmatched. This CDR3 region has 17 residues. The chain's CDR3 is CASSEGTSGSSYNEQFF. The CDR3 bases are TGCGCCAGCAGTGAGGGGACTAGCGGGAGCTCCTACAATGAGCAGTTCTTC.

This clonotype occurred many times. The chain employs TRBV30 and TRBJ1-1, with D perhaps TRBD1 (6 bases). CDR1 is GTSNPN, CDR2 SVGIG, per germline (reference sequence). Between the trimmed V and J ends, which lost 2 bases and 7 bases, there was a span of 11 bases. The CDR3 runs to 12 residues. CDR3 protein: CAWSTTGREAFF. CDR3 DNA sequence: TGTGCCTGGAGTACTACAGGGCGTGAAGCTTTCTTT.

This clonotype was detected a few times. This chain uses TRBV6-1 with TRBJ1-2; D gene uncertain. Trimming shortened V by 2 bases and J by 5 bases, and 6 bases separated the two germline ends. The V gene's germline CDR1 is MNHNS and CDR2 SASEGT. This CDR3 contains 12 residues. For the CDR3, the DNA is TGTGCCAGCAGTGAACAGCGATATGGCTACACCTTC. Its protein product is CASSEQRYGYTF.

This clonotype has at least ten counts. The chain combines TRBV2 with TRBJ2-1; 11 bases map to TRBD2. The ends lost 6 bases at V and 6 bases at J; junction bases unmatched: 7. The CDR3 is 15 residues long. Germline-derived CDR1 and CDR2 are SNHLY and FYNNEI. The CDR3 DNA reads TGTGCCAGCAGGGTACTAGCGGGAGCCTCCAATGAGCAGTTCTTC. It translates to CASRVLAGASNEQFF. The full variable domain, with the rest looked up from reference TRBV2 and TRBJ2-1, is EPEVTQTPSHQVTQMGQEVILRCVPISNHLYFYWYRQILGQKVEFLVSFYNNEISEKSEIFDDQFSVERPDGSNFTLKIRSTKLEDSAMYFCASRVLAGASNEQFFGPGTRLTVL.

CDR3: CATSDRGPSSGANVLTF. DNA for the CDR3: TGTGCCACCAGTGACAGGGGTCCTTCCTCTGGGGCCAACGTCCTGACTTTC. V gene TRBV24-1 combines with J gene TRBJ2-6, with D tentatively TRBD1 (6 bases). Looked up from germline, CDR1 is KGHDR and CDR2 is SFDVKD. The CDR3 is made up of 17 amino acids. Trimming cost V 4 bases and J 0 bases, with 12 bases left between them.

This clonotype came up many times. The V call is TRBV6-1, the J call TRBJ1-5; no firm D call. The ends were cut back, 5 bases at V and 1 base at J, with 6 bases in the middle. Germline-derived CDR1 and CDR2 are MNHNS and SASEGT. The CDR3 sequence is 13 residues long. The DNA for the CDR3 is TGTGCCAGCAGTTCCCTGAGCAATCAGCCCCAGCATTTT. This translates into CASSSLSNQPQHF.

The table lists this clonotype with a few counts. The chain joins TRBV27 to TRBJ2-4, with a weak D call TRBD1 (6 bases). V lost 6 bases to trimming and J lost 0 bases, with 12 bases between them. Germline CDR1 and CDR2: MNHEY and SMNVEV (reference sequence). This CDR3 contains 15 residues. This chain's CDR3 is CASSLQGLAKNIQYF. The CDR3 nucleotides are TGTGCCAGCAGCCTCCAGGGGCTAGCCAAAAACATTCAGTACTTC.

This clonotype was observed many times. The chain is built from TRBV12-5 and TRBJ1-3, with TRBD1 matching 7 bases. Germline V gene data show CDR1 as LGHNT and CDR2 as FRNRAP. Trimming at V came to 6 bases and at J to 3 bases, leaving 11 bases not matched to a gene. This CDR3 region has 16 residues. DNA for the CDR3: TGTGCTAGTGGCAAAAGACAGGGCGAGATTGGAAACACCATATATTTT. Translation: CASGKRQGEIGNTIYF.

The CDR3 sequence is CAISESRREATGELFF. Written as DNA, the CDR3 is TGTGCCATCAGTGAGTCGAGGCGGGAGGCCACCGGGGAGCTGTTTTTT. The rearrangement uses TRBV10-3 and TRBJ2-2; 8 nucleotides line up with TRBD2. Germline CDR1 ENHRY, CDR2 SYGVKD. V trimming: 0 bases; J trimming: 4 bases; junction bases outside the gene matches: 4. The CDR3 runs to 16 residues.

This clonotype was counted many times. The CDR3 reads CASSLSGLQYEQYF. The CDR3 DNA reads TGTGCCAGCAGTTTATCGGGACTGCAATACGAGCAGTACTTC. The rearrangement links TRBV12-3 or TRBV12-4 to TRBJ2-7, with a tentative D call TRBD2 (6 bases). The CDR3 contains 14 residues. Trimming removed 2 bases from V and 4 bases from J, with 12 bases in between.